This T cell receptor beta chain was retrieved from a study of regulatory T cells in long-lasting Graves disease (dated by TCRdb to the early 2020s). With regard to the full study: Antithyroid drugs had been taken for less than 3 months by newly diagnosed Graves' disease patients. The study took place in China and was registered as a clinical trial. A total of 33 samples underwent TCR sequencing: about 13 from persistent and around 20 from newly diagnosed Graves' disease patients. Persistent Graves' disease patients were compared with newly diagnosed Graves' disease patients by peripheral blood TCR sequencing and RNA sequencing. Broad study findings and their caveats: The authors acknowledged the small sample size as a limitation that may reduce accuracy. Sequencing and analysis were restricted to the TCR beta chain. Preferential use of TRBV28, TRBJ1-2 and TRBJ2-5 was observed in persistent disease, whereas TRBV20-1 and TRBJ2-1 were favored in newly diagnosed disease. Persistent Graves' disease patients showed lower TCR Shannon entropy and fewer highly expanded clones than newly diagnosed patients, suggesting clonal expansion. More public clonotypes were shared among persistent patients (about 2,800) than among newly diagnosed patients (over 900). Only peripheral blood was studied, because thyroid tissue, the primary lesion, was inaccessible.

The CDR3 goes from the cysteine to the phenylalanine over 15 residues. CDR3 DNA is the only sequence kept; it has 45 bases, read in frame from the first base. CDR1 and CDR2, looked up from the germline V gene (reference sequence), are SSHAT and FNYEAQ. The time point label here, explained by the study, means: newly diagnosed GD, antithyroid drugs for less than 3 months. For both TCR sequencing and RNA sequencing, RNA was extracted from PBMCs in TRIzol. The diagnosis of Graves' disease followed American Thyroid Association guidelines. The patients came from an endocrinology department in Xi'an, China. Each patient gave roughly 10 milliliters of peripheral blood, collected in an EDTA anticoagulant tube. PBMCs were isolated by Ficoll Paque Plus density gradient separation without further T cell sorting. An Agilent 2100 Bioanalyzer and agarose gel were used to check RNA quality, while a NanoDrop 2000 measured RNA concentration.

This clonotype was recorded at least ten times. What this receptor recognizes is not known. Sequence at one end of the junction differs from germline and may be a read error. Receptor amplification or capture employed multiplex PCR. Sequenced on an Illumina HiSeq 4000. CDR3 regions were amplified by Arm-PCR with iRepertoire HTBI primers to construct TCR beta libraries. Before sequencing, the PCR products underwent gel purification. Processing in the source paper ran as follows. Gene usage analysis of CDR3 amino acid clonotypes relied on the 55 to 80 TRBV and 14 TRBJ segments identified across samples. COPE and FqMerger were used to merge the filtered high-quality paired reads into contigs. BLAST was used to align contigs to IMGT TRBV, TRBD and TRBJ reference genes, and CDR3 was defined according to IMGT. Highly expanded clones were defined as clonotypes with a frequency above 0.1%. Repertoire diversity was measured by Shannon entropy, and V-J evenness by the Gini coefficient. Public clonotypes were defined as clonotypes shared by more than one individual. TCRdb's own reprocessing of the public reads used fastp at Q25 and MiXCR and kept productive beta chains. Records with the same CDR3 protein are collapsed into one entry carrying the most frequent genes and DNA. What appears here as the V and J calls and clone size reflects TCRdb's work, not the paper's. A total of 500,000 to 700,000 distinct CDR3 sequences appear in this sample, 16% of them only once. The ten most abundant clones make up around a sixth of the sample.

These sequences were also reported in another study, on T cells in Graves' hyperthyroidism and ophthalmopathy. The second paper further reports: Stable Graves' hyperthyroidism was defined as the absence of progression to ophthalmopathy over 18 months of follow-up. Hyperthyroidism patients were newly diagnosed, with disease duration under 2 months, and aged 18 to 65 years. Patients with uncontrolled infections, other autoimmune diseases, pregnancy or lactation were excluded. Diagnoses were established on the basis of clinical symptoms, serum thyroxine and TRAb, thyroid ultrasound, and orbital computed tomography. The first round of RT-PCR for the TCR CDR3 was performed with the HTBI primer set and the Qiagen OneStep RT-PCR kit. Blood samples also contained most of the expanded thyroid clonotypes (frequency above 0.001), which suggests that blood repertoires may reflect thyroid immune responses. In cross-validation, a model built on a 13 V-J signature told ophthalmopathy apart from stable hyperthyroidism with 85% to 90% sensitivity and around 81% specificity, and in testing the same model reached 80%/75%. In validation, the model predicted progression to ophthalmopathy with approximately 71% sensitivity and about 73% specificity, a median of 6.5 months before onset. To identify distinguishing TCR V-J signatures, a discovery cohort of around 100 patients was used, comprising 43 with Graves' ophthalmopathy and some 60 with stable Graves' hyperthyroidism. Prospective prediction of ophthalmopathy was tested in an independent validation cohort of some 20 hyperthyroidism patients and roughly 16 patients who later progressed to ophthalmopathy. The roughly 90 discovery patients were divided at random into training and test sets in a 7:3 ratio. In addition, the study compared T-cell repertoires in thyroid tissue and in blood from over 5 Graves' hyperthyroidism patients. Following sampling, methimazole starting at 30 mg daily was given to hyperthyroidism patients, and high-dose intravenous methylprednisolone was given to ophthalmopathy patients. A second multiplex PCR round built the libraries, followed by size selection and purification. Libraries were sequenced paired-end with 100 bp reads on an Illumina HiSeq2000. SOAPnuke was used to process the raw data, with reads discarded if the reads contained adapters or uncalled bases, had a mean Phred below 15, or lacked an exact constant-primer or identifier match. High-quality paired reads were merged using COPE v1.2.5, and each unique nucleotide sequence was defined as a clonotype. MiTCR v1.1 was used to align the clonotypes against IMGT TRBV, TRBD and TRBJ reference segments. The analysis included only V-J combinations with a frequency above 0.0001, which together covered around 99% of the repertoires. The TCS score was defined as the ratio of F50 (clonal expansion) to E x V (chaos), calculated using BLOSUM62-based TCRdist between CDR3 peptides within each V-J. Welch's t-statistics and random forest reduced fewer than 600 V-J features to fewer than 15, which were used in a naive Bayes classifier (R e1071). Sample size was not statistically predetermined, and investigators were not blinded to group allocation. TCR Vbeta CDR3 sequencing of around 130 peripheral blood samples (43 ophthalmopathy, around 80 hyperthyroidism and roughly 17 progressor patients) is reported in the paper.

Rearrangement joined TRBV7-7 to TRBJ2-5; perhaps TRBD1 is the D gene, with 6 bases matching. The sample consisted of peripheral blood mononuclear cells (PBMCs), taken at new diagnosis, from a patient treated with antithyroid drugs. This sequence originates from a woman younger than 45 with Graves disease. Donor details come from another sample of the same person, matched by shared clones. CDR3 region: CASSLAPGDGETQYF. The DNA sequence is given as TGTGCTAGCAGCTTAGCGCCAGGGGATGGGGAGACCCAGTACTTC.